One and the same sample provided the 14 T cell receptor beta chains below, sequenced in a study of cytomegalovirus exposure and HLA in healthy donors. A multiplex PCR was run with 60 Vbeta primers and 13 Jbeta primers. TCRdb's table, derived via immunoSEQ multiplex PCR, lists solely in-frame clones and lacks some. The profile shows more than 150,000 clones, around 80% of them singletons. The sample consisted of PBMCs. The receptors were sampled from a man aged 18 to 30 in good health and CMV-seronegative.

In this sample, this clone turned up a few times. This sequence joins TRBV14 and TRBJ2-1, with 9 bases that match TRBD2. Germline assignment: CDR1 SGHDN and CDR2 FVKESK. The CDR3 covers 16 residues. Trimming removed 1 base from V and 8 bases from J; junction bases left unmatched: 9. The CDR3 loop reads CASSQGGGGANDEQFF. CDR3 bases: TGTGCCAGCAGCCAAGGGGGCGGGGGGGCCAACGATGAGCAGTTCTTC.

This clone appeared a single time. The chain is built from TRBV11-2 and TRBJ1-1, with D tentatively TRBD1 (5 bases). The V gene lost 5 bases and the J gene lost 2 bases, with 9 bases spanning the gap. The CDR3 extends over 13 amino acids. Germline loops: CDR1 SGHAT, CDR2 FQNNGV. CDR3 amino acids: CASSPQGNTEAFF. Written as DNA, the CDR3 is TGTGCCAGCAGCCCCCAGGGAAACACTGAAGCTTTCTTT. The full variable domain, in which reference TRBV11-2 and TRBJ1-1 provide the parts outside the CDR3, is EAGVAQSPRYKIIEKRQSVAFWCNPISGHATLYWYQQILGQGPKLLIQFQNNGVVDDSQLPKDRFSAERLKGVDSTLKIQPAKLEDSAVYLCASSPQGNTEAFFGQGTRLTVV.

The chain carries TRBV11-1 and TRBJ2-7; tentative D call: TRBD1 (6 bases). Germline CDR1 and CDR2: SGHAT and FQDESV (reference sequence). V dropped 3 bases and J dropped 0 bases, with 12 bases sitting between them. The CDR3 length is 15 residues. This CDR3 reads CASSFDRRYSYEQYF. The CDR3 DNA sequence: TGTGCCAGCAGCTTCGACAGGCGATACTCCTACGAGCAGTACTTC. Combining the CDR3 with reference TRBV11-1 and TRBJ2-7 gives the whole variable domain EAEVAQSPRYKITEKSQAVAFWCDPISGHATLYWYRQILGQGPELLVQFQDESVVDDSQLPKDRFSAERLKGVDSTLKIQPAELGDSAMYLCASSFDRRYSYEQYFGPGTRLTVT.

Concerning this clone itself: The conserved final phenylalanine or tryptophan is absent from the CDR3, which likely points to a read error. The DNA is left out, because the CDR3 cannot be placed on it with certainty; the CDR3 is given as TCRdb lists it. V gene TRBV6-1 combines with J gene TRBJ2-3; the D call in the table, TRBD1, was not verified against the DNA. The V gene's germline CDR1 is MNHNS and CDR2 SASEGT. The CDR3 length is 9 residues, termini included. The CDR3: CASSETGPR.

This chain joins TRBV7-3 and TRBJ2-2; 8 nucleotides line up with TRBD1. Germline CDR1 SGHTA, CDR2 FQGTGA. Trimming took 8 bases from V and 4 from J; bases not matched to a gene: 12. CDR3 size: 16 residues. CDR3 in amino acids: CASRRAGGGTTGELFF. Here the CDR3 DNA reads TGTGCCAGCCGCAGGGCAGGGGGCGGGACCACCGGGGAGCTGTTTTTT.

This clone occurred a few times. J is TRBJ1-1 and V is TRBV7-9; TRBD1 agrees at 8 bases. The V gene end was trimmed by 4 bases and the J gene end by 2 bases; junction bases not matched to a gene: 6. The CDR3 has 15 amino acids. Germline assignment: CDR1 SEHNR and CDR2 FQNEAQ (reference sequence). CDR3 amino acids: CASSSGQGGNTEAFF. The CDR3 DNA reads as TGTGCCAGCAGCTCCGGACAGGGTGGCAACACTGAAGCTTTCTTT.

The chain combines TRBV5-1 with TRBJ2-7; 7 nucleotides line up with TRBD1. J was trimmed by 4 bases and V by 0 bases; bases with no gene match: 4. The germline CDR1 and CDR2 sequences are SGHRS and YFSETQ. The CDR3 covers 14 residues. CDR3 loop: CASSLGAGGYEQYF. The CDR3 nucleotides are TGCGCCAGCAGCTTGGGAGCAGGGGGATACGAGCAGTACTTC.

CDR3 residues: CASRQQGRSLYEQYF. CDR3 sequence (DNA): TGTGCCAGCAGACAACAGGGACGGAGCCTCTACGAGCAGTACTTC. V usage is TRBV13 and J usage is TRBJ2-7; TRBD1 might be the D (6 bases). Germline lookup yields CDR1 PRHDT and CDR2 FYEKMQ (reference sequence). V was cut by 6 bases and J by 3 bases, with 18 bases left in between. The CDR3 has 15 amino acids.

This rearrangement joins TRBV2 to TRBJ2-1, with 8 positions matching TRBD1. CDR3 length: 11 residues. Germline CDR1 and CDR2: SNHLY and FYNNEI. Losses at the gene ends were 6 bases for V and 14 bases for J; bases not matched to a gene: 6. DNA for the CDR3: TGTGCCAGCAGGACGGACAGGGTAAAGTTCTTC. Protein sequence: CASRTDRVKFF.

CDR3 sequence (DNA): TGTGCCACCAGCAGAGATCAAGGAGGGGCCAAAAACATTCAGTACTTC. Amino acid sequence: CATSRDQGGAKNIQYF. The V call is TRBV15, the J call TRBJ2-4; D might be TRBD2 (6 bases). This CDR3 has 16 amino acids. The germline V gene encodes CDR1 LNHNV and CDR2 YYDKDF (reference sequence). V dropped 0 bases and J dropped 1 base, with 10 bases sitting between them.

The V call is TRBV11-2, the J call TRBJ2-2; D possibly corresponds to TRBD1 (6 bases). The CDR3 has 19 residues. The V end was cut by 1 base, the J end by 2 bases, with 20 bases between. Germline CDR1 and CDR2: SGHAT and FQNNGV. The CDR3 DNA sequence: TGTGCCAGCAGCTTAGGACAGGCACGGTATTTCGGAAACACCGGGGAGCTGTTTTTT. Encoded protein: CASSLGQARYFGNTGELFF.

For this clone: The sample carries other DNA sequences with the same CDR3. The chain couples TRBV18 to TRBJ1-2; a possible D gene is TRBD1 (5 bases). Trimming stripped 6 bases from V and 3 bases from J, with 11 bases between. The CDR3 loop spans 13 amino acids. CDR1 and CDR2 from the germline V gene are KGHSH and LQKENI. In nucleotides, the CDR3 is TGTGCCAGCTCCCCCGACAGATACTATGGCTACACCTTC. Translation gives CASSPDRYYGYTF.

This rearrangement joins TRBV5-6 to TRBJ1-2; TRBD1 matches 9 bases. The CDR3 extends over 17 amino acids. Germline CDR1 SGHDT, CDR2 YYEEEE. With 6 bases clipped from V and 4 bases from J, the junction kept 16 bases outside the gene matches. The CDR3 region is CASIDLRQGGFGYGYTF. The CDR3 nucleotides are TGTGCCAGCATCGACCTGAGACAGGGGGGCTTCGGCTATGGCTACACCTTC.

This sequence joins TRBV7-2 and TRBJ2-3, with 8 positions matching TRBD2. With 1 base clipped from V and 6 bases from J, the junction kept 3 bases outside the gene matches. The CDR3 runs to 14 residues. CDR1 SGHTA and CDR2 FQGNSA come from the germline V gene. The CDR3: CASSLGPSGDTQYF. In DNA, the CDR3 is TGTGCCAGCAGCTTAGGTCCTAGCGGGGATACGCAGTATTTT.